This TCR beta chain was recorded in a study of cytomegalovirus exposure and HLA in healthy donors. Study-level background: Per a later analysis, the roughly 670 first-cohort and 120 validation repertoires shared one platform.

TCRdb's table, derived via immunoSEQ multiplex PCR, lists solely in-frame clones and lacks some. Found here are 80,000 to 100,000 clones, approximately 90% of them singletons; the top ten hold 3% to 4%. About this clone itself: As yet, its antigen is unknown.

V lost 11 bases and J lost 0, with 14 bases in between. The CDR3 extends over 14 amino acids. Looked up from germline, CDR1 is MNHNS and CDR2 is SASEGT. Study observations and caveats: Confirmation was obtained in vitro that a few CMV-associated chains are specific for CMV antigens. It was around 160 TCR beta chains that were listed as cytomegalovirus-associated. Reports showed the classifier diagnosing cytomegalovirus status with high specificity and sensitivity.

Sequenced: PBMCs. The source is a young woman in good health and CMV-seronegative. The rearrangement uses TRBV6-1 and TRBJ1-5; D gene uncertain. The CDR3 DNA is TGTGCCGCAACAACAGTAACTAGCAATCAGCCCCAGCATTTT. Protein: CAATTVTSNQPQHF.